The 26 T cell receptor beta chains presented below share a single source sample, sequenced in a study of T cells in Graves' hyperthyroidism and ophthalmopathy. TCR beta CDR3 region amplification was performed from RNA transcripts. RT-PCR in the first round (using the HTBI primer set) targeted the TCR CDR3. TCRdb re-derived calls from the multiplex PCR reads in MiXCR, one entry per CDR3 protein. Of a few hundred thousand distinct CDR3 sequences in the sample, around 20% are singletons; the top ten hold 26%. What was sequenced was blood. These receptors were taken from a man younger than 35 with Graves' hyperthyroidism.

This clonotype was seen many times. The CDR3 sequence: CASSRQAGYGYTF. The DNA for the CDR3 is TGTGCCAGCAGTCGACAGGCGGGCTATGGCTACACCTTC. The V and J genes are TRBV12-3 or TRBV12-4 and TRBJ1-2; TRBD1 is a possible D gene (6 bases). V was trimmed by 5 bases and J by 4 bases, leaving 11 bases between them. This CDR3 region has 13 residues.

This clonotype was detected many times. The rearrangement links TRBV29-1 to TRBJ2-5; D is perhaps TRBD2 (6 bases). V lost 3 bases and J 5 bases, leaving 7 bases between the germline ends. The CDR3 loop spans 11 amino acids. Germline V gene data show CDR1 as SQVTM and CDR2 as ANQGSEA. DNA for the CDR3: TGCAGCGTTGAGGAGGGTGAGACCCAGTACTTC. This sequence encodes CSVEEGETQYF.

This clonotype came up many times. The genes are TRBV11-1 and TRBJ2-1; D perhaps matches TRBD1 (7 bases). Trimming took 2 bases from V and 5 from J, leaving 13 bases between them. Germline values: CDR1 SGHAT, CDR2 FQDESV (reference sequence). This CDR3 is 15 amino acids long. The CDR3 is CASSLLRGDHNEQFF. The CDR3 DNA sequence: TGTGCCAGCAGCTTACTCAGGGGGGACCACAATGAGCAGTTCTTC. Full variable domain (missing parts from reference TRBV11-1 and TRBJ2-1): EAEVAQSPRYKITEKSQAVAFWCDPISGHATLYWYRQILGQGPELLVQFQDESVVDDSQLPKDRFSAERLKGVDSTLKIQPAELGDSAMYLCASSLLRGDHNEQFFGPGTRLTVL.

V is TRBV28 and J is TRBJ2-5, with D perhaps being TRBD1 or TRBD2 (5 bases each). Germline lookup yields CDR1 MDHEN and CDR2 SYDVKM. The V end lost 8 bases, the J end lost 5 bases, and 15 bases lay between the germline ends. This CDR3 spans 13 amino acids. This CDR3 is CASVAGWGETQYF. The CDR3 coding sequence is TGTGCCAGCGTGGCTGGGTGGGGGGAGACCCAGTACTTC.

There are many counts of this clonotype. J is TRBJ2-5 and V is TRBV15; D ambiguous. Per the germline V gene, CDR1 is LNHNV and CDR2 is YYDKDF (reference sequence). This CDR3 has 14 amino acids. Between the trimmed V and J ends, which lost 0 bases and 3 bases, there was a span of 8 bases. CDR3 nucleotide sequence: TGTGCCACCAGCAGAGATCTCTGGGAAGAGACCCAGTACTTC. Residues: CATSRDLWEETQYF.

This clonotype was recorded many times. This chain links TRBV24-1 with TRBJ1-5, with D possibly TRBD1 on 6 matching bases. Germline V gene data show CDR1 as KGHDR and CDR2 as SFDVKD. The CDR3 sequence is 13 residues long. The V end was cut by 9 bases, the J end by 0 bases, with 8 bases between. CDR3 DNA sequence: TGTGCCACCGGACAGTATAGCAATCAGCCCCAGCATTTT. It translates to CATGQYSNQPQHF.

This clonotype came up many times. The chain joins TRBV5-1 to TRBJ2-2; D is undetermined. Germline V lookup: CDR1 SGHRS, CDR2 YFSETQ. The CDR3 covers 13 residues. The germline V and J ends were trimmed by 0 bases and 4 bases, with 4 bases remaining between them. The CDR3 DNA reads as TGCGCCAGCAGCTTGGATGGCACCGGGGAGCTGTTTTTT. Translating gives CASSLDGTGELFF.

This clonotype has ten or more counts. The chain is built from TRBV28 and TRBJ1-5, with D possibly TRBD1 on 5 matching bases. Germline assignment: CDR1 MDHEN and CDR2 SYDVKM. Trimming stripped 4 bases from V and 6 bases from J, with 16 bases between. This CDR3 has 15 residues. The CDR3 nucleotides are TGTGCCAGCAGTTCCCAGCCGGGAAGGGGTCAGCCCCAGCATTTT. Its protein is CASSSQPGRGQPQHF.

This clonotype came up many times. This chain uses TRBV28 with TRBJ1-1; unclear D gene. Germline CDR1 reads MDHEN; CDR2 reads SYDVKM. V gave up 2 bases and J gave up 6 bases, with 16 bases separating them. The CDR3 contains 15 residues. In nucleotides, the CDR3 is TGTGCCAGCAGTTTAACAACCAGGATAGGCGCTGAAGCTTTCTTT. It codes for CASSLTTRIGAEAFF.

This clonotype was seen at least ten times. The chain uses TRBV5-1 and TRBJ2-2; 7 nucleotides line up with TRBD2. Germline trimming cut 1 base from V and 7 bases from J; bases unmatched to any gene: 10. The CDR3 totals 16 residues. Germline loops: CDR1 SGHRS, CDR2 YFSETQ. The CDR3 protein is CASSLPQRGEGGELFF. For the CDR3, the DNA is TGCGCCAGCAGCTTGCCCCAACGGGGGGAAGGCGGGGAGCTGTTTTTT. Supplemented by reference TRBV5-1 and TRBJ2-2, the full variable domain reads KAGVTQTPRYLIKTRGQQVTLSCSPISGHRSVSWYQQTPGQGLQFLFEYFSETQRNKGNFPGRFSGRQFSNSRSEMNVSTLELGDSALYLCASSLPQRGEGGELFFGEGSRLTVL.

V usage is TRBV12-3 or TRBV12-4 and J usage is TRBJ2-2; no clear D. This CDR3 has 16 amino acids. Trimming took 3 bases from V and 0 from J, leaving 11 bases between them. CDR3 nucleotides: TGTGCCAGCAGTTTTGGTCGCGTGGCGAACACCGGGGAGCTGTTTTTT. Its translation is CASSFGRVANTGELFF.

This clonotype was detected once. The chain has TRBV12-3 or TRBV12-4 and TRBJ1-1; TRBD1 agrees at 7 bases. With 8 bases clipped from V and 11 bases from J, the junction kept 14 bases outside the gene matches. The CDR3 extends over 13 amino acids. The CDR3 is CASQGGAGLGAFF. The CDR3 DNA reads as TGTGCCAGCCAGGGGGGGGCCGGGTTGGGCGCTTTCTTT.

In this sample, this clonotype turned up many times. The J gene is TRBJ2-6, the V gene TRBV6-4, with D possibly called TRBD1 or TRBD2 (5 bases each). CDR1 is MRHNA, CDR2 SNTAGT, per germline. The CDR3 runs 17 residues. The V end was cut by 5 bases, the J end by 0 bases, with 14 bases between. CDR3: CASSRFGADSGANVLTF. CDR3 DNA sequence: TGTGCCAGCAGTCGGTTCGGGGCTGACTCTGGGGCCAACGTCCTGACTTTC.

This clonotype was counted only a few times. The CDR3 coding sequence is TGTGCCACCATTTCCCGGGACAGATCCTTCACCTTCCATGCGCTTTGGAACACTGAAGCTTTCTTT. It specifies CATISRDRSFTFHALWNTEAFF. This sequence joins TRBV24-1 and TRBJ1-1, with 7 bases identical to TRBD1. This CDR3 has 22 amino acids. V dropped 8 bases and J dropped 1; count of bases not matched to a gene: 30. Looked up from germline, CDR1 is KGHDR and CDR2 is SFDVKD.

This clonotype occurred many times. This rearrangement joins TRBV28 to TRBJ1-1; no firm D call. Germline values: CDR1 MDHEN, CDR2 SYDVKM. This CDR3 comprises 14 residues. V was clipped by 6 bases and J by 0 bases, with 11 bases between them. CDR3 loop: CASSLQSLNTEAFF. The CDR3 nucleotides are TGTGCCAGCAGCTTGCAGTCGCTGAACACTGAAGCTTTCTTT.

This clonotype occurred many times. V is TRBV12-3 or TRBV12-4 and J is TRBJ2-5, with 8 bases aligning to TRBD2. V shed 5 bases and J 2 bases; nucleotides not matched to a gene: 10. The CDR3 covers 16 residues. The CDR3 is CASSRGGAGVQETQYF. The CDR3 nucleotides read TGTGCCAGCAGTCGCGGGGGAGCGGGGGTACAAGAGACCCAGTACTTC.

This clonotype was recorded at least ten times. This sequence joins TRBV20-1 and TRBJ2-5; TRBD2 matches 11 bases. This CDR3 region has 15 residues. V trimming: 5 bases; J trimming: 6 bases; junction bases outside the gene matches: 11. CDR1 is DFQATT, CDR2 SNEGSKA, per germline (reference sequence). CDR3 coding DNA: TGCAGTGCTCGCCCCTTTAGCGGGGGGGCGAAGACCCAGTACTTC. Protein product: CSARPFSGGAKTQYF.

On this clonotype: One end of the junction does not line up with germline, which may come from a read error. V is TRBV12-3 or TRBV12-4 and J is TRBJ2-4; D perhaps matches TRBD2 (7 bases). The CDR3 sequence is 17 residues long. In DNA, the CDR3 is TGTGCCAGCAGCACAACCGCCGGGGGGCTGGCCAAAAACATTAAGTACTTC. Protein product: CASSTTAGGLAKNIKYF.

This clonotype was found once. The V gene is TRBV6-5, the J gene TRBJ2-7; D is unresolved. The V gene's germline CDR1 is MNHEY and CDR2 SVGAGI. This CDR3 comprises 15 residues. Deletions cut 2 bases from V and 0 bases from J, with 11 bases between. The CDR3 bases are TGTGCCAGCAGTTACGAGATTGATACCTCCTACGAGCAGTACTTC. Its translation is CASSYEIDTSYEQYF.

This clonotype was counted ten times or more. The rearrangement links TRBV12-3 or TRBV12-4 to TRBJ1-2; D is unresolved. With 6 bases removed from V and 4 bases from J, the gap between germline ends came to 12 bases. The CDR3 sequence is 13 residues long. The CDR3 sequence: CASSPADFYGYTF. The CDR3 DNA is TGTGCCAGCAGCCCCGCCGATTTCTATGGCTACACCTTC.

This rearrangement joins TRBV16 to TRBJ2-5; possibly TRBD2 for D (6 bases). Germline V lookup: CDR1 KGHSY, CDR2 FQNENV. This CDR3 has 15 residues. V lost 0 bases and J 1 base, leaving 9 bases between the germline ends. In DNA form, the CDR3 reads TGTGCCAGCAGCCAATCGGTCGGGGGCCAAGAGACCCAGTACTTC. Amino acids: CASSQSVGGQETQYF.

The chain couples TRBV6-1 to TRBJ2-2; D is uncertain. Germline lookup yields CDR1 MNHNS and CDR2 SASEGT. Deletions cut 2 bases from V and 6 bases from J, with 7 bases between. CDR3 length: 13 amino acids. The CDR3 loop reads CASSESLPGELFF. CDR3 nucleotide sequence: TGTGCCAGCAGTGAAAGCCTCCCCGGGGAGCTGTTTTTT.

As for this clonotype: A much larger clone lies one base from this, so it may be a read error. V and J are TRBV6-5 and TRBJ1-1; D is undetermined. The CDR3 sequence is 15 residues long. V lost 0 bases to trimming and J lost 1 base, with 9 bases between them. Germline assignment: CDR1 MNHEY and CDR2 SVGAGI. The CDR3 here is CASSYSSGQNTEAFF. CDR3 nucleotide sequence: TGTGCCAGCAGTTACTCGTCGGGCCAGAACACTGAAGCTTTCTTT.

This chain joins TRBV24-1 and TRBJ2-2; 8 bases align to TRBD1. This CDR3 is built from 16 residues. Germline V gene sequence: CDR1 KGHDR, CDR2 SFDVKD. J was trimmed by 4 bases and V by 6 bases; bases with no gene match: 9. The chain's CDR3 is CATSRATGAGTGELFF. The CDR3 DNA is TGTGCCACCAGTAGAGCGACAGGGGCGGGCACCGGGGAGCTGTTTTTT.

This clonotype was observed at least ten times. The chain combines TRBV5-1 with TRBJ1-1; D possibly corresponds to TRBD1 (5 bases). V gave up 1 base and J gave up 7 bases, with 8 bases separating them. The germline gives CDR1 SGHRS, CDR2 YFSETQ. The CDR3 is 12 amino acids. The chain's CDR3 is CASSLTGLEAFF. The CDR3 DNA follows: TGCGCCAGCAGCTTGACAGGACTTGAAGCTTTCTTT.

The chain links TRBV3-1 to TRBJ1-1; 8 bases map to TRBD1. V gave up 1 base and J gave up 5 bases; unmatched junction bases: 12. This CDR3 has 17 residues. Germline V gene sequence: CDR1 LGHDT, CDR2 YNNKEL (reference sequence). CDR3 sequence (DNA): TGTGCCAGCAGCCAAGCGGGAGGACAGGGCCAAAGTACTGAAGCTTTCTTT. Translation gives CASSQAGGQGQSTEAFF. The full variable domain, completed using reference TRBV3-1 and TRBJ1-1, is DTAVSQTPKYLVTQMGNDKSIKCEQNLGHDTMYWYKQDSKKFLKIMFSYNNKELIINETVPNRFSPKSPDKAHLNLHINSLELGDSAVYFCASSQAGGQGQSTEAFFGQGTRLTVV.